These 8 T cell receptor beta chains originate from one sample sequenced in a study of T cell changes during pregnancy in multiple sclerosis (dated by TCRdb to between 2018 and 2020). The library was produced with the immunoSEQ multiplex PCR assay. What TCRdb holds here is the immuneACCESS table cut down to in-frame rearrangements. Part of the clones is not present; checked against another copy, under half of the missing clones reflect an unresolved V gene, and the others are unexplained. This sample has around 32,000 clones in its table, and around 90% of those were observed once. Of the sample, about 7.7% is held by the ten largest clones. Sample: CD8+ T cells from peripheral blood mononuclear cells, taken before pregnancy. The receptors originated from a female donor with multiple sclerosis, enrolled in a pregnancy study.

J is TRBJ1-1 and V is TRBV9; 8 bases agree with TRBD1. Losses at the gene ends were 5 bases for V and 3 bases for J; bases not matched to a gene: 3. This CDR3 comprises 13 residues. Germline CDR1 is SGDLS and CDR2 is YYNGEE. CDR3 protein: CASRKQGDTEAFF. The CDR3 DNA follows: TGTGCCAGCAGAAAACAGGGGGACACTGAAGCTTTCTTT.

CDR3 region: CASSYRLAGGTGELFF. The CDR3 region has the DNA TGTGCCAGCAGCTACCGACTAGCGGGAGGCACCGGGGAGCTGTTTTTT. The V and J genes are TRBV7-6 and TRBJ2-2, with 13 bases identical to TRBD2. CDR3 length: 16 residues. Losses at the gene ends were 4 bases for V and 4 bases for J; bases not matched to a gene: 3. In germline, CDR1 is SGHVS, CDR2 FNYEAQ.

The J gene is TRBJ2-3, the V gene TRBV7-8; 8 bases match TRBD2. The CDR3 covers 15 residues. With V trimmed by 5 bases and J by 0 bases, 4 bases remained unmatched. Germline CDR1 SGHVS, CDR2 FQNEAQ. The CDR3 protein is CASSLLAGSTDTQYF. The CDR3 DNA follows: TGTGCCAGCAGCCTCCTAGCGGGTAGCACAGATACGCAGTATTTT.

This sequence joins TRBV6-1 and TRBJ2-7, with 9 bases that match TRBD2. The CDR3 loop spans 13 amino acids. Germline assignment: CDR1 MNHNS and CDR2 SASEGT. Trimming took 5 bases from V and 2 from J; bases not matched to a gene: 1. The CDR3 region has the DNA TGTGCCAGCAGTCTAGCGGGAACCTACGAGCAGTACTTC. Translation: CASSLAGTYEQYF.

The chain is built from TRBV18 and TRBJ2-1, with TRBD2 as a possible D gene (5 bases). The V and J ends lost 0 bases and 9 bases respectively, with 12 bases between them. There are 14 residues in the CDR3. Looked up from germline, CDR1 is KGHSH and CDR2 is LQKENI. The chain's CDR3 is CASSPPEISAEQFF. Written as DNA, the CDR3 is TGTGCCAGCTCACCACCGGAAATTAGCGCTGAGCAGTTCTTC.

The rearrangement uses TRBV4-3 and TRBJ1-5; 9 nucleotides match TRBD1. Looked up from germline, CDR1 is LGHNA and CDR2 is YSLEER. V was clipped by 0 bases and J by 5 bases; unmatched bases: 14. This CDR3 is 19 amino acids long. DNA for the CDR3: TGCGCCAGCAGCCAAGATAACCCGTTGACAGGGGGTGATCATCAGCCCCAGCATTTT. Its protein is CASSQDNPLTGGDHQPQHF.

The rearrangement joins TRBV4-1 to TRBJ2-7; 12 bases agree with TRBD2. This CDR3 contains 15 residues. CDR1 and CDR2 from the germline V gene are MGHRA and YSYEKL. The trim removed 3 bases at V and 2 bases at J, leaving 2 bases unmatched. This chain's CDR3 is CASSQRTSGAYEQYF. CDR3 in DNA: TGCGCCAGCAGCCAGAGGACTAGCGGGGCCTACGAGCAGTACTTC.

This chain uses TRBV6-5 with TRBJ1-2; D unclear. This CDR3 contains 14 residues. V lost 2 bases to trimming and J lost 0 bases, with 7 bases between them. The germline gives CDR1 MNHEY, CDR2 SVGAGI. The CDR3 protein is CASSYGQTNYGYTF. The CDR3 nucleotides are TGTGCCAGCAGTTACGGTCAGACTAACTATGGCTACACCTTC.